The 9 T cell receptor beta chains presented below share a single source sample, sequenced in a study of blood T cell repertoires in COVID-19. TCRdb keeps only in-frame clones here, not all; method: immunoSEQ multiplex PCR. The repertoire includes roughly 32,000 clones, roughly 88% of them detected once, and less than 1.2% sits in the top ten. The material sequenced was peripheral blood. The receptor set was obtained from a man between 65 and 79 years old with active or convalescent COVID-19.

V and J are TRBV4-1 and TRBJ1-1; 7 bases fit TRBD1. This CDR3 has 15 amino acids. J gave up 4 bases and V 3 bases, and 8 bases lay outside the gene matches. Germline CDR1 MGHRA, CDR2 YSYEKL. The CDR3 DNA sequence: TGCGCCAGCAGCCACCCTCAAGCAGGGGGCACTGAAGCTTTCTTT. This translates into CASSHPQAGGTEAFF.

The chain employs TRBV25-1 and TRBJ2-1, with TRBD2 matching 8 bases. The CDR3 is 13 residues long. CDR1 and CDR2 from the germline V gene are MGHDK and SYGVNS. With V trimmed by 8 bases and J by 9 bases, 9 bases remained unmatched. Here the CDR3 reads CASGVAGRGEQFF. CDR3 nucleotide sequence: TGTGCCAGCGGGGTAGCGGGAAGGGGTGAGCAGTTCTTC.

This clone was seen just once. This sequence joins TRBV2 and TRBJ2-3, with 8 bases lining up with TRBD2. Unmatched junction bases numbered 2, after V lost 2 bases and J lost 1 base. This CDR3 has 15 amino acids. CDR1 SNHLY and CDR2 FYNNEI come from the germline V gene. CDR3 in DNA: TGTGCCAGCAGTGAACAAGCGGGGGGCACAGATACGCAGTATTTT. Translation: CASSEQAGGTDTQYF.

This clone was detected only once. The V and J genes are TRBV11-3 and TRBJ1-4; no definite D call. Germline assignment: CDR1 SGHNT and CDR2 YENEEA. V gave up 5 bases and J gave up 12 bases, with 13 bases separating them. The CDR3 contains 12 residues. DNA of the CDR3: TGTGCCAGCAGCACCTTAGAGTATCAACTGTTTTTT. Translation: CASSTLEYQLFF.

The chain couples TRBV7-3 to TRBJ2-1; 9 bases fit TRBD2. The CDR3 has 16 residues. CDR1 is SGHTA, CDR2 FQGTGA, per germline. V lost 2 bases and J lost 9; bases outside the gene matches: 11. This chain's CDR3 is CASSLGGGRAVGEQFF. CDR3 nucleotides: TGTGCCAGCAGCTTAGGGGGCGGGAGGGCCGTAGGTGAGCAGTTCTTC.

V usage is TRBV3-1 (or the pseudogene TRBV3-2) and J usage is TRBJ2-7; 10 nucleotides align to TRBD2. Losses at the gene ends were 1 base for V and 0 bases for J; bases not matched to a gene: 3. This CDR3 is built from 16 residues. Germline assignment: CDR1 LGHDT and CDR2 YNNKEL (reference sequence). CDR3 DNA: TGTGCCAGCAGCCAAGCTCTAGCGGGGGACTCCTACGAGCAGTACTTC. Encoded protein: CASSQALAGDSYEQYF.

This chain connects TRBV19 to TRBJ2-2; D is unresolved. Per the germline V gene, CDR1 is LNHDA and CDR2 is SQIVND (reference sequence). V was cut by 5 bases and J by 5 bases, with 18 bases left in between. CDR3 length: 16 amino acids. CDR3: CASSERQTTWTGELFF. CDR3 DNA: TGTGCCAGTAGTGAGAGGCAGACCACGTGGACCGGGGAGCTGTTTTTT.

The chain recombines TRBV28 with TRBJ2-3; 8 nucleotides agree with TRBD2. Looked up from germline, CDR1 is MDHEN and CDR2 is SYDVKM. The CDR3 spans 17 residues. V lost 1 base to trimming and J lost 2 bases; unmatched junction nucleotides: 8. DNA for the CDR3: TGTGCCAGCAGTTTATCGGCTAGCGGGCCTCTCACAGATACGCAGTATTTT. It translates to CASSLSASGPLTDTQYF.

The rearrangement uses TRBV5-8 and TRBJ1-5; 8 nucleotides agree with TRBD1. Germline V CDR1 and CDR2: SGHTS, YDEGEE. This CDR3 comprises 14 residues. J lost 5 bases, V lost 4 bases, and 5 bases had no gene match. The CDR3 DNA reads TGTGCCAGCAGCCCAGGACAGGGAGATCAGCCCCAGCATTTT. It encodes CASSPGQGDQPQHF.